A selection of T cell receptor beta chains follows, all from one sample in a study of T cells in Graves' hyperthyroidism and ophthalmopathy. TCRdb redid the calling of the multiplex PCR reads with MiXCR, one entry per CDR3 protein. This table has about 280,000 distinct CDR3 sequences, around 25% appearing once. The source material was blood. The receptors originated from a man aged 35 to 55 with Graves' hyperthyroidism that later progressed to Graves' ophthalmopathy. The CDR3 runs from the conserved cysteine through the conserved F or W. A D gene is named only where the DNA matches it firmly. Not all rows give a size; the values are once, few, many and, for expanded clones, a class.

>NA|many|TRBJ1-1|TRBV7-9
CASSPRGGRTEAFF
TGTGCCAGCAGCCCCCGGGGGGGACGGACTGAAGCTTTCTTT
>NA|many|TRBJ1-2|TRBV4-1
CASSQSPTENYGYTF
TGCGCCAGCAGCCAAAGCCCGACAGAAAACTATGGCTACACCTTC
>NA|many|TRBJ2-5|TRBV24-1
CATSAGGKTQYF
TGTGCCACCAGTGCTGGGGGGAAGACCCAGTACTTC
>TRBD2|NA|TRBJ2-6|TRBV10-3
CAITRSGGSSGANVLTF
TGTGCCATCACCCGCAGCGGGGGCTCCTCTGGGGCCAACGTCCTGACTTTC
>NA|once|TRBJ1-5|TRBV6-1
CASSPPVGRANQPQHF
TGTGCCAGCAGTCCCCCGGTGGGCAGGGCTAATCAGCCCCAGCATTTT
>NA|many|TRBJ2-7|TRBV6-5
CASSFGPPREQYF
TGTGCCAGCAGTTTCGGGCCTCCGCGGGAGCAGTACTTC
>TRBD2|many|TRBJ2-7|TRBV10-1
CASRPGTSGAMYEQYF
TGCGCCAGCAGGCCCGGGACTAGCGGGGCGATGTACGAGCAGTACTTC
>NA|NA|TRBJ2-7|TRBV7-2
CASSLGGALYEQYF
TGTGCCAGCAGCTTAGGGGGGGCGTTGTACGAGCAGTACTTC
>NA|NA|TRBJ1-2|TRBV28
CASSPPLRGSHYGYTF
TGTGCCAGCAGCCCACCCCTCAGGGGATCCCACTATGGCTACACCTTC
>NA|NA|TRBJ2-7|TRBV6-2/TRBV6-3
CASSSPRRRDYEQYF
TGTGCCAGCAGTTCGCCGAGGCGGAGGGACTACGAGCAGTACTTC
>NA|many|TRBJ1-5|TRBV19
CASSIGRSGWDFSNQPQHF
TGTGCCAGTAGTATCGGTCGGTCCGGGTGGGATTTTAGCAATCAGCCCCAGCATTTT
>TRBD1|few|TRBJ1-1|TRBV4-2
CASNRLGTGDPLGTEAFF
TGTGCCAGCAACAGACTCGGGACAGGGGACCCCCTGGGCACTGAAGCTTTCTTT
>TRBD2|many|TRBJ2-7|TRBV20-1
CSARLLAGDLYEQYF
TGCAGTGCAAGATTACTAGCGGGAGATCTCTACGAGCAGTACTTC
>NA|NA|TRBJ1-2|TRBV28
CASSLGHRVVGYTF
TGTGCCAGCAGTTTAGGACACAGGGTAGTGGGCTACACCTTC
>NA|many|TRBJ2-7|TRBV6-5
CASGGVEDAYEQYF
TGTGCCAGCGGAGGGGTGGAAGATGCCTACGAGCAGTACTTC
>TRBD1|many|TRBJ2-7|TRBV19
CASTESTGDSYEQYF
TGTGCCAGTACGGAATCGACAGGGGACTCCTACGAGCAGTACTTC
>TRBD1|many|TRBJ1-1|TRBV6-5
CASSYWDSPSEAFF
TGTGCCAGCAGTTACTGGGACAGCCCATCCGAAGCTTTCTTT
>TRBD1|many|TRBJ2-2|TRBV4-1
CASSHKPGQGRGTGELFF
TGCGCCAGCAGCCATAAACCGGGACAGGGGCGCGGGACCGGGGAGCTGTTTTTT
>NA|many|TRBJ2-7|TRBV10-3
CAISEPGTLGQYF
TGTGCCATCAGTGAGCCCGGCACACTTGGGCAGTACTTC
>NA|many|TRBJ2-2|TRBV6-1
CASSVLGLNTGELFF
TGTGCCAGCAGTGTATTAGGACTGAACACCGGGGAGCTGTTTTTT
>NA|many|TRBJ2-3|TRBV11-2
CASSSRQGGTDTQYF
TGTGCCAGCAGCTCCCGGCAGGGGGGAACAGATACGCAGTATTTT
>TRBD2|many|TRBJ2-2|TRBV6-4
CASRVTGPKPSGFNTGELFF
TGTGCCAGCAGGGTTACGGGCCCTAAACCTAGCGGATTTAACACCGGGGAGCTGTTTTTT
>NA|many|TRBJ2-5|TRBV6-1
CASSGSRGGETQYF
TGTGCCAGCAGTGGGTCGAGGGGCGGCGAGACCCAGTACTTC
>NA|NA|TRBJ2-7|TRBV15
CATSLQGPYEQYF
TGTGCCACCAGCCTACAGGGCCCCTACGAGCAGTACTTC
>NA|many|TRBJ2-6|TRBV18
CASSGTVPGANVLTF
TGTGCCAGCTCAGGCACAGTTCCCGGGGCCAACGTCCTGACTTTC
>TRBD1|many|TRBJ2-7|TRBV6-2/TRBV6-3
CASTRQGARYEQYF
TGTGCCAGCACTCGACAGGGGGCGCGGTACGAGCAGTACTTC
>NA|many|TRBJ1-5|TRBV6-2/TRBV6-3
CASSRAGENQPQHF
TGTGCCAGCAGCCGGGCGGGTGAGAATCAGCCCCAGCATTTT
>NA|NA|TRBJ1-3|TRBV28
CASSIVRGGNTIYF
TGTGCCAGCAGTATTGTACGGGGTGGAAACACCATATATTTT
>NA|many|TRBJ1-5|TRBV6-2/TRBV6-3
CASSVHIQPQHF
TGTGCCAGCAGTGTACACATTCAGCCCCAGCATTTT
>TRBD1|NA|TRBJ2-7|TRBV5-5
CASSIGTGGSYEQYF
TGTGCCAGCAGTATAGGGACAGGGGGCAGCTACGAGCAGTACTTC
>TRBD1|few|TRBJ1-1|TRBV12-3/TRBV12-4
CATGQEMNTEAFF
TGTGCCACCGGACAGGAGATGAACACTGAAGCTTTCTTT
>TRBD1|many|TRBJ2-7|TRBV6-5
CASSYSFQGVPGEQYF
TGTGCCAGCAGTTACTCTTTCCAGGGGGTTCCTGGGGAGCAGTACTTC
>TRBD1|many|TRBJ1-1|TRBV18
CASSQTGGRHTEAFF
TGTGCCAGCTCACAAACAGGGGGGCGTCACACTGAAGCTTTCTTT
>NA|many|TRBJ2-5|TRBV27
CASSFGGSYQETQYF
TGTGCCAGCAGTTTTGGCGGGTCCTACCAAGAGACCCAGTACTTC
>NA|NA|TRBJ1-1|TRBV12-3/TRBV12-4
CASSSSDRSRQF
TGTGCCAGCAGTTCATCGGACCGTTCCAGGCAATTT
>TRBD2|many|TRBJ2-5|TRBV14
CASSQDEREGRETQYF
TGTGCCAGCAGCCAAGACGAGCGGGAGGGCCGGGAGACCCAGTACTTC
>NA|many|TRBJ2-5|TRBV6-5
CASSYGRGRRVETQYF
TGTGCCAGCAGTTACGGGAGGGGGCGGAGGGTGGAGACCCAGTACTTC